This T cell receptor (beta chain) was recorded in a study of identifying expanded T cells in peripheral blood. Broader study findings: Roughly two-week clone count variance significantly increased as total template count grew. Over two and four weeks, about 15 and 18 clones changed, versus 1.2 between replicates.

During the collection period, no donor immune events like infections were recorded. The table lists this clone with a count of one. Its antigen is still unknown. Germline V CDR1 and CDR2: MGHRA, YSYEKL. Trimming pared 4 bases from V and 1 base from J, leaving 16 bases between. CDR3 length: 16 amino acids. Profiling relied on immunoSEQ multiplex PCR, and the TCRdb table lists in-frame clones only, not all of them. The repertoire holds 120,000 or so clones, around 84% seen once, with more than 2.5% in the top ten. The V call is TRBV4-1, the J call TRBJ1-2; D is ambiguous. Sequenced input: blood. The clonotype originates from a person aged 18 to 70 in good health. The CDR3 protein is CASSLLLHQDNYGYTF. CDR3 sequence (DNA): TGCGCCAGCAGCCTTCTGCTCCACCAGGATAACTATGGCTACACCTTC.